The 17 T cell receptor beta chains reported below all come from one sample, sequenced in a study of blood T cell repertoires in COVID-19. The protocol was immunoSEQ multiplex PCR, while the TCRdb copy is restricted to in-frame clones and leaves out a portion. Altogether about 200,000 clones are present, around 87% being singletons, with the ten largest covering roughly 10%. The sample taken for sequencing was peripheral blood. The receptors originated from a woman in her 50s with COVID-19, enrolled during active disease.

The genes are TRBV18 and TRBJ2-5; possibly TRBD2 for D (5 bases). Germline assignment: CDR1 KGHSH and CDR2 LQKENI. The CDR3 loop spans 17 amino acids. Deletions cut 1 base from V and 1 base from J, with 16 bases between. CDR3 loop: CASSPRRSDAGQETQYF. Written as DNA, the CDR3 is TGTGCCAGCTCACCACGTAGGAGCGACGCGGGCCAAGAGACCCAGTACTTC.

The gene calls are TRBV10-3 and TRBJ2-3; D is perhaps TRBD1 (6 bases). Germline V gives CDR1 ENHRY, CDR2 SYGVKD. V lost 2 bases to trimming and J lost 6 bases, with 9 bases between them. The CDR3 sequence is 13 residues long. CDR3 nucleotide sequence: TGTGCCATCAGTGAGGGTCAGGGGGATACGCAGTATTTT. Encoded protein: CAISEGQGDTQYF.

This chain links TRBV4-1 with TRBJ2-7; 9 nucleotides agree with TRBD1. The germline V gene encodes CDR1 MGHRA and CDR2 YSYEKL. V was clipped by 1 base and J by 3 bases; unmatched bases: 7. This CDR3 contains 16 residues. CDR3 region: CASSQGMTGGLYEQYF. Here the CDR3 DNA reads TGCGCCAGCAGCCAAGGTATGACAGGGGGACTCTACGAGCAGTACTTC.

This clone was observed a single time. This rearrangement joins TRBV11-2 to TRBJ2-1, with TRBD2 identical over 8 bases. Germline V gene lookup returns CDR1 SGHAT and CDR2 FQNNGV. V lost 0 bases, J lost 7 bases, and 2 bases stayed unmatched. The CDR3 sequence is 14 residues long. This chain's CDR3 is CASSLDGTRNEQFF. As DNA, the CDR3 is TGTGCCAGCAGCTTAGATGGGACTAGGAATGAGCAGTTCTTC.

The chain is built from TRBV24-1 and TRBJ2-1; 8 bases align to TRBD2. The CDR3 has 14 residues. Trimming removed 1 base from V and 7 bases from J; junction bases left unmatched: 2. The germline CDR1 and CDR2 sequences are KGHDR and SFDVKD. The CDR3 nucleotides are TGTGCCACCAGTGATTTACGGGGGGGTAATGAGCAGTTCTTC. Translating gives CATSDLRGGNEQFF.

The count of this clone is one. The chain employs TRBV11-2 and TRBJ1-3; D ambiguous. The V and J ends lost 1 base and 3 bases respectively, with 10 bases between them. Germline V gene sequence: CDR1 SGHAT, CDR2 FQNNGV. CDR3 length: 15 residues. The CDR3 reads CASSLGGGFGNTIYF. In DNA form, the CDR3 reads TGTGCCAGCAGCTTAGGAGGCGGATTTGGAAACACCATATATTTT.

This clone is a singleton in its sample. The J gene is TRBJ1-5, the V gene TRBV5-6; 8 positions agree with TRBD1. V lost 0 bases and J lost 4; bases outside the gene matches: 3. The germline V gene encodes CDR1 SGHDT and CDR2 YYEEEE. The CDR3 covers 15 residues. In DNA form, the CDR3 reads TGTGCCAGCAGCTTGGACAGGGGGGCAAATCAGCCCCAGCATTTT. Translating gives CASSLDRGANQPQHF.

V usage is TRBV3-1 (or the pseudogene TRBV3-2) and J usage is TRBJ2-1; D gene unclear. Germline CDR1 reads LGHDT; CDR2 reads YNNKEL (reference sequence). Trimming shortened V by 2 bases and J by 6 bases, and 11 bases separated the two germline ends. The CDR3 is made up of 14 amino acids. CDR3 in DNA: TGTGCCAGCAGCCAATTGGGCAATACCAATGAGCAGTTCTTC. It specifies CASSQLGNTNEQFF.

The chain is built from TRBV5-1 and TRBJ2-2; 7 bases map to TRBD2. The germline gives CDR1 SGHRS, CDR2 YFSETQ. This CDR3 is built from 16 residues. After removal of 1 base from V and 0 bases from J, the junction contained 3 bases not matched to a gene. In DNA, the CDR3 is TGCGCCAGCAGCTTGACACGGGGGGCGAACACCGGGGAGCTGTTTTTT. It codes for CASSLTRGANTGELFF. The full variable domain, rest sourced from reference TRBV5-1 and TRBJ2-2, is KAGVTQTPRYLIKTRGQQVTLSCSPISGHRSVSWYQQTPGQGLQFLFEYFSETQRNKGNFPGRFSGRQFSNSRSEMNVSTLELGDSALYLCASSLTRGANTGELFFGEGSRLTVL.

The rearrangement joins TRBV29-1 to TRBJ1-3, with D tentatively TRBD1 (6 bases). CDR3 size: 12 residues. Deletions cut 6 bases from V and 4 bases from J, with 10 bases between. Per the germline V gene, CDR1 is SQVTM and CDR2 is ANQGSEA. For the CDR3, the DNA is TGCAGCGTCAAACAGGGAGGAAACACCATATATTTT. Protein: CSVKQGGNTIYF.

The CDR3 protein is CAISDEADPSTDTQYF. The CDR3 DNA follows: TGTGCCATCAGTGACGAGGCGGATCCTAGCACAGATACGCAGTATTTT. The V gene is TRBV10-3, the J gene TRBJ2-3, with no clear D. The germline V gene encodes CDR1 ENHRY and CDR2 SYGVKD. The CDR3 spans 16 residues. V lost 3 bases and J lost 0, with 13 bases in between.

Worth noting for this clone: Distinct nucleotide sequences in the sample also encode this CDR3. The chain employs TRBV6-2 or TRBV6-3 and TRBJ1-5; 8 bases line up with TRBD1. The V and J ends lost 4 bases and 1 base, in that order; junction bases with no gene match: 0. The CDR3 runs to 14 residues. Germline assignment: CDR1 MNHEY and CDR2 SVGEGT. DNA for the CDR3: TGTGCCAGCAGTTCAGGGGGCAGCAATCAGCCCCAGCATTTT. It yields the protein CASSSGGSNQPQHF.

The V call is TRBV5-1, the J call TRBJ2-5; 7 nucleotides agree with TRBD1. The germline CDR1 and CDR2 sequences are SGHRS and YFSETQ. After removal of 0 bases from V and 2 bases from J, the junction contained 16 bases not matched to a gene. This CDR3 has 19 amino acids. DNA of the CDR3: TGCGCCAGCAGCTTGGTGGGTTTAGGACAGGAGATCCTTCAAGAGACCCAGTACTTC. Its translation: CASSLVGLGQEILQETQYF. The full variable domain, completed using reference TRBV5-1 and TRBJ2-5, is KAGVTQTPRYLIKTRGQQVTLSCSPISGHRSVSWYQQTPGQGLQFLFEYFSETQRNKGNFPGRFSGRQFSNSRSEMNVSTLELGDSALYLCASSLVGLGQEILQETQYFGPGTRLLVL.

The rearrangement links TRBV24-1 to TRBJ2-1, with TRBD1 identical over 10 bases. The ends lost 5 bases at V and 8 bases at J; junction bases unmatched: 8. Germline loops: CDR1 KGHDR, CDR2 SFDVKD. This CDR3 is 15 amino acids long. CDR3 loop: CATSGPGQGKDEQFF. The CDR3, as DNA: TGTGCCACCAGTGGCCCGGGACAGGGGAAAGATGAGCAGTTCTTC.

The chain uses TRBV4-3 and TRBJ1-2, with D hard to call. The CDR3 contains 14 residues. V was pared by 1 base and J by 7 bases, with 13 bases between. Germline lookup yields CDR1 LGHNA and CDR2 YSLEER. The CDR3 is CASSQVNGDSGYTF. DNA of the CDR3: TGCGCCAGCAGCCAAGTAAATGGTGACTCTGGCTACACCTTC.

This clone is a singleton in its sample. This chain connects TRBV19 to TRBJ2-3, with D possibly matching TRBD1 (6 bases). V dropped 1 base and J dropped 3 bases, with 11 bases sitting between them. Germline CDR1 is LNHDA and CDR2 is SQIVND (reference sequence). The CDR3 runs 15 residues. The CDR3 sequence: CASSIGYRETDTQYF. Written as DNA, the CDR3 is TGTGCCAGTAGTATAGGGTACAGGGAAACAGATACGCAGTATTTT.

This chain uses TRBV27 with TRBJ2-5; D gene unclear. CDR3 length: 15 amino acids. Trimming cost V 2 bases and J 1 base, with 11 bases left between them. Germline CDR1 is MNHEY and CDR2 is SMNVEV (reference sequence). The CDR3 reads CASSLRIGGQETQYF. CDR3 coding DNA: TGTGCCAGCAGTTTAAGGATCGGCGGCCAAGAGACCCAGTACTTC.